A selection of T cell receptor beta chains follows, all from one sample in a study of blood T cell repertoires in COVID-19. TCRdb's table, derived via immunoSEQ multiplex PCR, lists solely in-frame clones and lacks some. The data contain around 140,000 clones, approximately 80% of them seen just once; the ten biggest clones take up just over 6%. The sequenced sample consisted of PBMCs or T cells enriched from blood (not recorded which). Every receptor here comes from a woman aged 50 to 65 who had recovered from COVID-19. Each CDR3 is given with its conserved first and last residue.

CASIQRHKNTEAFF	TRBV6-8	TRBJ1-1
CASSSVNNEQFF	TRBV7-8	TRBJ2-1
CASSLFDRNNSPLHF	TRBV5-5	TRBJ1-6
CASSSGTENYEQYF	TRBV7-6	TRBJ2-7
CASLADSAGNTEAFF	TRBV2	TRBJ1-1
CASRDSLSATEAFF	TRBV5-1	TRBJ1-1
CASSFGTGTGNTIYF	TRBV7-2	TRBJ1-3
CASSLAGTSEETQYF	TRBV5-1	TRBJ2-5
CASSLAGTGTGDTQYF	TRBV11-2	TRBJ2-3
CASSLLQNTGELFF	TRBV7-9	TRBJ2-2
CASSLGSGTGAYGYTF	TRBV7-6	TRBJ1-2
CASRTTSEETQYF	TRBV28	TRBJ2-5
CASSQTGTDRNTIYF	TRBV3-1/TRBV3-2	TRBJ1-3
CASSEGAREKLFF	TRBV10-2	TRBJ1-4
CASSGTSGVSTDTQYF	TRBV9	TRBJ2-3
CASSRDRGRENEQYF	TRBV7-2	TRBJ2-7
CASSLRTGDPNQPQHF	TRBV27	TRBJ1-5
CASSQTGGLPETQYF	TRBV28	TRBJ2-5
CASSLSDRRSGNTIYF	TRBV7-6	TRBJ1-3
CASSKRTDTQYF	TRBV28	TRBJ2-3
CASSLAPAGEKPLHF	TRBV5-1	TRBJ1-6
CASSLDSGGPTNTGELFF	TRBV7-6	TRBJ2-2
CASSSIQGSFSGNTIYF	TRBV19	TRBJ1-3
CASSSSMVLDYGYTF	TRBV5-4	TRBJ1-2
CASSLREDGEKLFF	TRBV5-1	TRBJ1-4
CASSQEETGGPLGNTIYF	TRBV14	TRBJ1-3
CAWSVPGGANYGYTF	TRBV30	TRBJ1-2
CASSAAPDRYSNQPQHF	TRBV7-4	TRBJ1-5
CASSELARGTEAFF	TRBV25-1	TRBJ1-1
CASSQAGDGAGELFF	TRBV3-1/TRBV3-2	TRBJ2-2
CASSPGLAAYELFF	TRBV27	TRBJ2-2
CASRTRDYYESGELFF	TRBV18	TRBJ2-2
CASSGTRDYEQYF	TRBV9	TRBJ2-7
CASRQGQVTEAFF	TRBV6-5	TRBJ1-1
CASSHPGTEAFF	TRBV7-8	TRBJ1-1
CSAEWRPGGSNNEQFF	TRBV29-1	TRBJ2-1
CASSSQVAGELFF	TRBV5-1	TRBJ2-2
CASSLDDLAFYNEQFF	TRBV6-2/TRBV6-3	TRBJ2-1
CASSVRTGAYTEAFF	TRBV6-6	TRBJ1-1
CASSLGQGDQPQHF	TRBV28	TRBJ1-5
CASRGRDRSYEQYF	TRBV5-5	TRBJ2-7
CASSPRYSNQPQHF	TRBV27	TRBJ1-5
CASSFGLAGGARETQYF	TRBV11-2	TRBJ2-5
CASSFEAGGLGTGELFF	TRBV7-6	TRBJ2-2
CATSDPPGLAGVEGETQYF	TRBV24-1	TRBJ2-5
CASSLLEGAAGGLNTGELFF	TRBV4-1	TRBJ2-2
CASRTGFEKLFF	TRBV27	TRBJ1-4
CASSLALAGELNEQFF	TRBV7-9	TRBJ2-1
CATSAGNYGYTF	TRBV24-1	TRBJ1-2
CASSEDPTGTGGSQIFF	TRBV10-1	TRBJ2-1
CASSSGPGENYGYTF	TRBV5-1	TRBJ1-2
CASLRVLGAPGTEAFF	TRBV7-9	TRBJ1-1
CASSLAAGGYNEQFF	TRBV5-1	TRBJ2-1
CASTPQSAPNYGYTF	TRBV2	TRBJ1-2
CASSFFGQGNTEAFF	TRBV19	TRBJ1-1
CASSKAGSGTDTQYF	TRBV6-1	TRBJ2-3
CASSYVATSYEQYF	TRBV6-5	TRBJ2-7
CASSPDRTGSGNTIYF	TRBV4-1	TRBJ1-3
CASSFVAGRENEQFF	TRBV5-1	TRBJ2-1
CASSPPYRATNEKLFF	TRBV7-6	TRBJ1-4